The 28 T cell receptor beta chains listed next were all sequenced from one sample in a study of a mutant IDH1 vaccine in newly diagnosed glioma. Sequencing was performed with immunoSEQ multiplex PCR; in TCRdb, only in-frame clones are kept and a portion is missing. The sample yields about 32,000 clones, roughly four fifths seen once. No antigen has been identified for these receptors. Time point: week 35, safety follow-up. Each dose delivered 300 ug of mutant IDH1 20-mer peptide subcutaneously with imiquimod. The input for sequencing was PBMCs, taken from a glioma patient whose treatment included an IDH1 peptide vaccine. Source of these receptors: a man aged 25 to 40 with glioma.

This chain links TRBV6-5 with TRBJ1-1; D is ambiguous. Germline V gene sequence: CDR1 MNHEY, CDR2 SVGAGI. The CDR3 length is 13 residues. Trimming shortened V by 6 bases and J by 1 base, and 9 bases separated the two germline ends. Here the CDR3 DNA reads TGTGCCAGCAGCCTCGCCAAGAACACTGAAGCTTTCTTT. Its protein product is CASSLAKNTEAFF.

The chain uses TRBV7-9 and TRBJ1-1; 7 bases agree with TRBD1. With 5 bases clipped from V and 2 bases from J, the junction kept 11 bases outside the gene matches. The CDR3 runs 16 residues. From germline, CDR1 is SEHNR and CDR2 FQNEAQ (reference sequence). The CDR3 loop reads CASSPGGTAANTEAFF. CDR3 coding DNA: TGTGCCAGCAGCCCAGGGGGAACGGCCGCTAACACTGAAGCTTTCTTT.

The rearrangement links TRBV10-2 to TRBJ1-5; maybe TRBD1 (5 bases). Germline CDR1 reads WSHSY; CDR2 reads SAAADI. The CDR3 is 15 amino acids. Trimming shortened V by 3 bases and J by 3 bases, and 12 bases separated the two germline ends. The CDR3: CASSERQLNNQPQHF. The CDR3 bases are TGCGCCAGCAGTGAAAGACAGCTTAACAATCAGCCCCAGCATTTT.

CDR3 in DNA: TGCACCAGCAGCCACGAGACAGGGGGAAGCAATCAGCCCCAGCATTTT. It yields the protein CTSSHETGGSNQPQHF. The rearrangement joins TRBV1 to TRBJ1-5; the DNA was not compared with TRBD1, the D call given in the table. TRBV1 is a pseudogene. The CDR3 is made up of 16 amino acids.

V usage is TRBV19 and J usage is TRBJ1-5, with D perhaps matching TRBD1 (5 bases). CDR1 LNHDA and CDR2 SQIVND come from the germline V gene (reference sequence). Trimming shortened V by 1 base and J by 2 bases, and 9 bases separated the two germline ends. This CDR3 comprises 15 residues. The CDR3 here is CASSIVGQRNQPQHF. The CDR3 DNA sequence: TGTGCCAGTAGTATAGTAGGACAACGCAATCAGCCCCAGCATTTT.

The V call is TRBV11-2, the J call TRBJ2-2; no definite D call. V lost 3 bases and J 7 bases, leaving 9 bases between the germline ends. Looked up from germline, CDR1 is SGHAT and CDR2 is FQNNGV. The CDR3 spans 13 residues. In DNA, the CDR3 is TGTGCCAGCAGCTTGGAGACTGGCGGGGAGCTGTTTTTT. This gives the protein CASSLETGGELFF.

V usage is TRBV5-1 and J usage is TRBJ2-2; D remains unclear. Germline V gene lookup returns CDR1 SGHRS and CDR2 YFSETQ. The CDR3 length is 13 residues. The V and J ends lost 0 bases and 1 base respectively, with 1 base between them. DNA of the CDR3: TGCGCCAGCAGCTTGGGGAACACCGGGGAGCTGTTTTTT. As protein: CASSLGNTGELFF.

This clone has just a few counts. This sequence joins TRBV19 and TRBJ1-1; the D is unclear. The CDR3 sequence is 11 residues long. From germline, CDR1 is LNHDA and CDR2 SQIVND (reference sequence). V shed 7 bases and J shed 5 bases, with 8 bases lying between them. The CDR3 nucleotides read TGTGCCAGTAACGTGGGTACTGAAGCTTTCTTT. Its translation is CASNVGTEAFF.

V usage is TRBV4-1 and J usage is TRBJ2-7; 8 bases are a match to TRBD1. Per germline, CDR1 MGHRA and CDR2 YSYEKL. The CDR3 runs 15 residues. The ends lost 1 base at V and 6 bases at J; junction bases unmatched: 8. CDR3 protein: CASSQVGQGATEQYF. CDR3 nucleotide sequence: TGCGCCAGCAGCCAAGTTGGTCAGGGGGCCACCGAGCAGTACTTC.

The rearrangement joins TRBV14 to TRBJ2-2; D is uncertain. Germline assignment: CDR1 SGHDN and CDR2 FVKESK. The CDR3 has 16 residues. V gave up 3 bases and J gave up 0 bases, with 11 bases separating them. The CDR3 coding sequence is TGTGCCAGCAGCCAGATCACAACTTCGAACACCGGGGAGCTGTTTTTT. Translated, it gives CASSQITTSNTGELFF. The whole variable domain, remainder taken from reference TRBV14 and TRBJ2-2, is EAGVTQFPSHSVIEKGQTVTLRCDPISGHDNLYWYRRVMGKEIKFLLHFVKESKQDESGMPNNRFLAERTGGTYSTLKVQPAELEDSGVYFCASSQITTSNTGELFFGEGSRLTVL.

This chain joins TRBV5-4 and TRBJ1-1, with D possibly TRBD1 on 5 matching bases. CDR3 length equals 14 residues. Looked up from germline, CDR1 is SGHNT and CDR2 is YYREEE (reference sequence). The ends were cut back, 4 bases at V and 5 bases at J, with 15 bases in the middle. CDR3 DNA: TGTGCCAGCAGCCCCAGTGGGGGGGGAACTGAAGCTTTCTTT. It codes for CASSPSGGGTEAFF. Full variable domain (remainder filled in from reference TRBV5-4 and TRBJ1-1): ETGVTQSPTHLIKTRGQQVTLRCSSQSGHNTVSWYQQALGQGPQFIFQYYREEENGRGNFPPRFSGLQFPNYSSELNVNALELDDSALYLCASSPSGGGTEAFFGQGTRLTVV.

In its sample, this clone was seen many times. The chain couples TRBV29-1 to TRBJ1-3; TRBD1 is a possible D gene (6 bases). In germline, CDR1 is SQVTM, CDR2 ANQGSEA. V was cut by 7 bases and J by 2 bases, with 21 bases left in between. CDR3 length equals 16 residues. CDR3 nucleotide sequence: TGCAGCGCGTTCCAAGGGGGGACCGGCACTGGAAACACCATATATTTT. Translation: CSAFQGGTGTGNTIYF.

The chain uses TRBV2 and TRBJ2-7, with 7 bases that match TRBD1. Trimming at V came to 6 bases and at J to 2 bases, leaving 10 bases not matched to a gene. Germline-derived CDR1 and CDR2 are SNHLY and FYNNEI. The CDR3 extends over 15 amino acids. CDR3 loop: CASRALRDSPYEQYF. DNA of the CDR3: TGTGCCAGCAGGGCCCTGAGGGACAGCCCCTACGAGCAGTACTTC.

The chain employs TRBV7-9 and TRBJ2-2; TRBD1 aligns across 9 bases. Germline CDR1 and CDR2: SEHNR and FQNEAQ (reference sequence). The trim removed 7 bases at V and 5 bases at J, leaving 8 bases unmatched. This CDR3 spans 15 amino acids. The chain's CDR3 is CASTAGTGRTGELFF. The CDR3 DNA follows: TGTGCCAGCACCGCCGGGACAGGGCGGACCGGGGAGCTGTTTTTT.

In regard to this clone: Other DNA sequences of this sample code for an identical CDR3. The CDR3 DNA follows: TGTGCCAGCAGCTACAACAGGGGGGCAGATACGCAGTATTTT. Translation gives CASSYNRGADTQYF. The gene calls are TRBV6-6 and TRBJ2-3, with 8 bases lining up with TRBD1. The V gene's germline CDR1 is MNHNY and CDR2 SVGAGI (reference sequence). V trimming: 6 bases; J trimming: 4 bases; junction bases outside the gene matches: 6. This CDR3 is built from 14 residues.

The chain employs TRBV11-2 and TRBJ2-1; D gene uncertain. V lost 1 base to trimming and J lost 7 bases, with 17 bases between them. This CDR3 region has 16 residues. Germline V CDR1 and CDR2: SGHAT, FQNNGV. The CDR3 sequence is CASSLVTAALGNEQFF. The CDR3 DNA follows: TGTGCCAGCAGCTTAGTTACGGCAGCCCTTGGGAATGAGCAGTTCTTC.

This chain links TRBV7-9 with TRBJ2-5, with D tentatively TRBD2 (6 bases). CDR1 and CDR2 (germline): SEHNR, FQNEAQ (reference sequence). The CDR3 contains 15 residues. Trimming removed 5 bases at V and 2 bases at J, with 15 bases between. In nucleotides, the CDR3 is TGTGCCAGCAGCCCGTTTTCCCGGGGGCAAGAGACCCAGTACTTC. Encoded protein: CASSPFSRGQETQYF.

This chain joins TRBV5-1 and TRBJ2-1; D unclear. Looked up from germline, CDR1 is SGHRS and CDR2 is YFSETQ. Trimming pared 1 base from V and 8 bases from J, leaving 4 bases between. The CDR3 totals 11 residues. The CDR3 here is CASSLIYEQFF. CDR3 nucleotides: TGCGCCAGCAGCTTGATATATGAGCAGTTCTTC.

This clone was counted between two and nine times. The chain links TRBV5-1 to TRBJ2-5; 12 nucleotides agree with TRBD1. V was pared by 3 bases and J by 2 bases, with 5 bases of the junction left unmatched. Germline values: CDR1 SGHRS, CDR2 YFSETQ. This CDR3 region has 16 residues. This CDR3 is CASSWGQGAGQETQYF. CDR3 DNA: TGCGCCAGCAGCTGGGGACAGGGGGCAGGGCAAGAGACCCAGTACTTC.

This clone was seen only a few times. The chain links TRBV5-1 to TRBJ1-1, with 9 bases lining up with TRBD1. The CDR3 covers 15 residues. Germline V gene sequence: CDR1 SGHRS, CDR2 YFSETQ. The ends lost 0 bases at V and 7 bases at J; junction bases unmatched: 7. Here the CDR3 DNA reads TGCGCCAGCAGCTTGGGACAGGGGGGTGAGGGTGAAGCTTTCTTT. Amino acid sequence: CASSLGQGGEGEAFF.

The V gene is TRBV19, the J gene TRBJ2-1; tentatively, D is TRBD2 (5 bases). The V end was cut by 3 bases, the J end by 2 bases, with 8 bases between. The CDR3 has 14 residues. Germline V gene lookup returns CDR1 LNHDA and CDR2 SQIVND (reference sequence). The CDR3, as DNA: TGTGCCAGTAGTATGGCGGGCACCTACAATGAGCAGTTCTTC. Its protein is CASSMAGTYNEQFF.

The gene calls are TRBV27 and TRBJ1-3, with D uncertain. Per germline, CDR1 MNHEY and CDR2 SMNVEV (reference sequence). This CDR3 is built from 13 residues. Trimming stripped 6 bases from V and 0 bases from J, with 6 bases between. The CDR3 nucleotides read TGTGCCAGCAGAGGGCTCTCTGGAAACACCATATATTTT. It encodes CASRGLSGNTIYF.

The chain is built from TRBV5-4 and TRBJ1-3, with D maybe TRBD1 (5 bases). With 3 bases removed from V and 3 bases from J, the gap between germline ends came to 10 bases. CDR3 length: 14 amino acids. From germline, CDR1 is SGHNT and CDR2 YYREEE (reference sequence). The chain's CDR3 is CASSSRQFGNTIYF. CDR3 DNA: TGTGCCAGCAGCTCGAGACAGTTTGGAAACACCATATATTTT.

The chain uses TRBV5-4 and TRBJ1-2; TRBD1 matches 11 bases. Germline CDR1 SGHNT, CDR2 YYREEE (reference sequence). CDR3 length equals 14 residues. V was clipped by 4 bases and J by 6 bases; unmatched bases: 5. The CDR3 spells CASSPGQGADGYTF. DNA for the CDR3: TGTGCCAGCAGCCCAGGACAGGGGGCGGATGGCTACACCTTC.

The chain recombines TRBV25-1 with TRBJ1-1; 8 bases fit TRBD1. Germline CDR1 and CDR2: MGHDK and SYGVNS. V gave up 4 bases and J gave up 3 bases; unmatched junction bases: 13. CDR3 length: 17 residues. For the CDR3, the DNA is TGTGCCAGCAGTGGCCGACGGGACAGGCGGAGGGACACTGAAGCTTTCTTT. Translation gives CASSGRRDRRRDTEAFF.

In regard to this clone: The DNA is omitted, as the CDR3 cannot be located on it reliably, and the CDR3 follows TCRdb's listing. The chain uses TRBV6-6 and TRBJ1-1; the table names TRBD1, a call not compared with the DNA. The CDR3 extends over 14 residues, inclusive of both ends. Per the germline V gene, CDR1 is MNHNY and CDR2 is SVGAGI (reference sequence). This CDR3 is CASSTSTVNTEAFF.

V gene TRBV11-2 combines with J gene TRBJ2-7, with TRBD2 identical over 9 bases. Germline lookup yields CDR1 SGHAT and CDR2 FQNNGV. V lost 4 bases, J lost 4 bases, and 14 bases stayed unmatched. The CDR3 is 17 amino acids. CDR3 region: CASSSARRGGRAYEQYF. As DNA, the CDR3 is TGTGCCAGCAGCTCCGCCCGGCGGGGCGGGAGGGCTTACGAGCAGTACTTC.

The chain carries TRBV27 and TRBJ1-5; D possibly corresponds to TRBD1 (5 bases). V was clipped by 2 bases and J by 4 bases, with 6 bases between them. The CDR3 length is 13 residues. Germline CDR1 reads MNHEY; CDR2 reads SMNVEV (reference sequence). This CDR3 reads CASSLTGNQPQHF. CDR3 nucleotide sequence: TGTGCCAGCAGTTTAACAGGAAATCAGCCCCAGCATTTT.